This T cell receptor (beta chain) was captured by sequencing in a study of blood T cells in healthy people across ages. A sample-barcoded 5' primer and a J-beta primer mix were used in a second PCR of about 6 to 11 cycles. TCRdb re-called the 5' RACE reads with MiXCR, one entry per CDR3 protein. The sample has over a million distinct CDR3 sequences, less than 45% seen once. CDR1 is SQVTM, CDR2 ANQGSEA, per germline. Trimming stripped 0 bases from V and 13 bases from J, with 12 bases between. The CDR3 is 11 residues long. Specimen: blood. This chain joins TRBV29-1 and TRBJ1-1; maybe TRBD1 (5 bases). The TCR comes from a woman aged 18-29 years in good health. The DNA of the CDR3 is TGCAGCGTTGAAGAGGCTCCGGGGGTTTTCTTT. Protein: CSVEEAPGVFF.